One and the same sample provided the 16 T cell receptor beta chains below, sequenced in a study of technical replicates of blood from a few donors (TCRdb year 2017). Library preparation employed the immunoSEQ multiplex PCR assay. The clones in this table, taken by TCRdb from immuneACCESS, are in-frame only. Not every clone is retained; where verified, under half of the shortfall comes from an unresolved V gene, and the cause of the rest is unknown. This sample comprises 95,000 to 100,000 clones, approximately 95% of them detected only once. Approximately 0.21% of the sample comes from the top ten. Sequenced: T cells isolated from PBMCs. Receptor source: a human donor in good health.

This chain uses TRBV5-6 with TRBJ1-4; D is ambiguous. The germline CDR1 and CDR2 sequences are SGHDT and YYEEEE. Deletions cut 4 bases from V and 2 bases from J, with 12 bases between. CDR3 length: 15 residues. The DNA for the CDR3 is TGTGCCAGCAGCGCAACCCAAGCGACTAATGAAAAACTGTTTTTT. Amino acid sequence: CASSATQATNEKLFF.

This clone came up once. This chain connects TRBV27 to TRBJ2-7; 7 bases match TRBD1. V dropped 8 bases and J dropped 3; count of bases not matched to a gene: 16. This CDR3 is built from 16 residues. The germline V gene has CDR1 MNHEY and CDR2 SMNVEV (reference sequence). CDR3 in amino acids: CASRTERGQEYYEQYF. The CDR3 DNA follows: TGTGCCAGCCGGACCGAACGAGGACAGGAGTACTACGAGCAGTACTTC.

The rearrangement uses TRBV5-4 and TRBJ2-3, with TRBD2 matching 10 bases. Germline loops: CDR1 SGHNT, CDR2 YYREEE (reference sequence). The CDR3 consists of 15 residues. The junction had 3 bases not matched to a gene; V was cut back by 5 bases and J by 0 bases. The CDR3 sequence is CASSWTSGSTDTQYF. The DNA of the CDR3 is TGTGCCAGCAGTTGGACTAGCGGTAGCACAGATACGCAGTATTTT.

The chain couples TRBV30 to TRBJ2-3, with no clear D. The CDR3 loop spans 15 amino acids. Per germline, CDR1 GTSNPN and CDR2 SVGIG (reference sequence). V was pared by 4 bases and J by 4 bases, with 18 bases between. The CDR3 region is CAWTSGLVGPDTQYF. CDR3 coding DNA: TGTGCCTGGACGTCAGGTTTAGTGGGCCCAGATACGCAGTATTTT.

The rearrangement links TRBV14 to TRBJ2-1; 9 bases map to TRBD2. Germline lookup yields CDR1 SGHDN and CDR2 FVKESK. The length of the CDR3 is 12 residues. With V trimmed by 4 bases and J by 9 bases, 1 base remained unmatched. The CDR3 nucleotides are TGTGCCAGCAGCCCACTAGCGGGTGAGCAGTTCTTC. The encoded protein is CASSPLAGEQFF.

The V call is TRBV18, the J call TRBJ2-7; D call uncertain. CDR1 KGHSH and CDR2 LQKENI come from the germline V gene. This CDR3 region has 14 residues. Trimming pared 6 bases from V and 0 bases from J, leaving 12 bases between. CDR3 in DNA: TGTGCCAGCTCGCCCACAGAAAGCTCCTACGAGCAGTACTTC. The encoded protein is CASSPTESSYEQYF.

This clone was seen a few times. The chain couples TRBV15 to TRBJ2-3, with D possibly being TRBD2 (7 bases). The V end lost 5 bases, the J end lost 4 bases, and 19 bases lay between the germline ends. The CDR3 has 16 amino acids. CDR1 and CDR2 (germline): LNHNV, YYDKDF (reference sequence). The CDR3 region has the DNA TGTGCCACCAGCGAACAACGGGGGGCCGGGTCAGATACGCAGTATTTT. Its protein product is CATSEQRGAGSDTQYF.

The chain is built from TRBV27 and TRBJ2-7; tentative D call: TRBD2 (5 bases). V shed 2 bases and J shed 2 bases, with 13 bases lying between them. CDR1 is MNHEY and CDR2 is SMNVEV in the germline V gene (reference sequence). CDR3 length: 15 amino acids. In DNA, the CDR3 is TGTGCCAGCAGTTTAACGGAAGGGAGCGCCTACGAGCAGTACTTC. Its translation is CASSLTEGSAYEQYF.

The chain carries TRBV28 and TRBJ2-5, with 11 bases fitting TRBD2. In germline, CDR1 is MDHEN, CDR2 SYDVKM. The trim removed 6 bases at V and 2 bases at J, leaving 11 bases unmatched. The CDR3 is made up of 17 amino acids. Here the CDR3 DNA reads TGTGCCAGCAGCTCCCGAGGGGGACTAGCGGCTCAAGAGACCCAGTACTTC. Amino acids: CASSSRGGLAAQETQYF. The entire variable domain, with the rest obtained from reference TRBV28 and TRBJ2-5, is as follows: DVKVTQSSRYLVKRTGEKVFLECVQDMDHENMFWYRQDPGLGLRLIYFSYDVKMKEKGDIPEGYSVSREKKERFSLILESASTNQTSMYLCASSSRGGLAAQETQYFGPGTRLLVL.

The chain recombines TRBV6-5 with TRBJ2-2; 9 bases agree with TRBD1. Germline V gene lookup returns CDR1 MNHEY and CDR2 SVGAGI. Trimming took 4 bases from V and 6 from J; bases not matched to a gene: 3. This CDR3 is built from 14 residues. The CDR3 spells CASSFTGGSGELFF. In DNA form, the CDR3 reads TGTGCCAGCAGTTTCACAGGGGGCTCCGGGGAGCTGTTTTTT.

The count of this clone is one. The chain recombines TRBV6-5 with TRBJ2-7, with TRBD2 matching over 7 bases. CDR1 and CDR2 from the germline V gene are MNHEY and SVGAGI. Losses at the gene ends were 6 bases for V and 0 bases for J; bases not matched to a gene: 5. This CDR3 contains 14 residues. CDR3 coding DNA: TGTGCCAGCAGGGGGGGGTTCAACTCCTACGAGCAGTACTTC. Amino acid sequence: CASRGGFNSYEQYF.

The gene calls are TRBV7-2 and TRBJ1-5; D unresolved. Trimming took 4 bases from V and 7 from J, leaving 14 bases between them. CDR3 length: 14 amino acids. In germline, CDR1 is SGHTA, CDR2 FQGNSA. The chain's CDR3 is CASSSVEGGQPQHF. In DNA form, the CDR3 reads TGTGCCAGCAGCTCTGTCGAGGGTGGCCAGCCCCAGCATTTT.

The rearrangement joins TRBV6-6 to TRBJ2-2; the D is unclear. V lost 7 bases, J lost 2 bases, and 11 bases lay in between. Germline values: CDR1 MNHNY, CDR2 SVGAGI (reference sequence). This CDR3 comprises 14 residues. The CDR3 is CASKEFVNTGELFF. In DNA, the CDR3 is TGTGCCAGCAAGGAGTTTGTCAACACCGGGGAGCTGTTTTTT.

This chain uses TRBV5-4 with TRBJ2-7, with 7 bases that match TRBD1. Trimming took 1 base from V and 4 from J; bases not matched to a gene: 17. This CDR3 region has 18 residues. From germline, CDR1 is SGHNT and CDR2 YYREEE (reference sequence). The CDR3 DNA is TGTGCCAGCAGCTTGAGCCCTCGTCGACAGGGAGTGGTTTACGAGCAGTACTTC. This sequence encodes CASSLSPRRQGVVYEQYF.

The chain uses TRBV4-1 and TRBJ2-7, with 8 positions matching TRBD1. Unmatched junction bases numbered 6, after V lost 2 bases and J lost 6 bases. CDR1 is MGHRA and CDR2 is YSYEKL in the germline V gene. This CDR3 is built from 14 residues. DNA for the CDR3: TGCGCCAGCAGCCAACCGGGACAGGTCTCCGAGCAGTACTTC. Its protein product is CASSQPGQVSEQYF.

V usage is TRBV4-1 and J usage is TRBJ2-1; D is ambiguous. V was trimmed by 1 base and J by 7 bases, leaving 2 bases between them. CDR3 length: 11 residues. Germline assignment: CDR1 MGHRA and CDR2 YSYEKL. The CDR3 here is CASSQVNEQFF. The CDR3 DNA sequence: TGCGCCAGCAGCCAAGTAAATGAGCAGTTCTTC.